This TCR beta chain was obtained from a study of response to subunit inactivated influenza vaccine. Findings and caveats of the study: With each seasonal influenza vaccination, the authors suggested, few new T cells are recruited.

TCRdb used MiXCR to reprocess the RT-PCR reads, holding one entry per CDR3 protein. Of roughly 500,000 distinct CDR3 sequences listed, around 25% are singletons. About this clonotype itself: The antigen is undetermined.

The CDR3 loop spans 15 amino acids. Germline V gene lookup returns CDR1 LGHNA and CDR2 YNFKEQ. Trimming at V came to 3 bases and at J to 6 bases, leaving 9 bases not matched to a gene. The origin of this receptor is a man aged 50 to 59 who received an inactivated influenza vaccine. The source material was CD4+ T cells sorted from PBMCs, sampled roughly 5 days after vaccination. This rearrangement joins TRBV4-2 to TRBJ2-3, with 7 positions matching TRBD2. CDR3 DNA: TGTGCCAGCAGCCAGATCGCGGGAGAGGCGGATACGCAGTATTTT. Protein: CASSQIAGEADTQYF.